This is a list of T cell receptor beta chains from one sample in a study of CXCR3-negative and CXCR3-positive naive CD8 T cells. TCRdb reprocessed the 5' RACE reads and reports one entry per CDR3 protein, with no DNA. The sample data list about 130,000 distinct CDR3 sequences. The specimen was naive CXCR3- CD8+ T cells from blood. All receptors derive from a human donor in good health. Some clones in this sample may be carry-over from other donors' samples. Each CDR3 is given with its conserved first and last residue.

>TRBJ2-7|TRBV6-5
CASSFTRYVQIAGSYEQYF
>TRBJ2-7|TRBV5-5
CASSLMGVTYEQYF
>TRBJ2-5|TRBV15
CATSFAGEETQYF
>TRBJ2-6|TRBV6-6
CASSSTGAGANVLTF
>TRBJ2-7|TRBV29-1
CSVEDPASGSNSYEQYF
>TRBJ2-7|TRBV27
CASSFGESSYEQYF
>TRBJ2-7|TRBV28
CASRGQTIYEQYF
>TRBJ2-7|TRBV20-1
CSALDYQGTDPYEQYF
>TRBJ2-5|TRBV4-1
CASNQGLEETQYF
>TRBJ2-1|TRBV5-6
CASSLTPYNEQFF
>TRBJ2-3|TRBV7-9
CASSLRGGRDTDTQYF
>TRBJ2-7|TRBV5-1
CASSQHNSDEQYF
>TRBJ2-2|TRBV5-5
CASSLKEGAGELFF
>TRBJ2-5|TRBV7-8
CASSLNGGRAPETQYF
>TRBJ1-6|TRBV30
CAWEPSGTSSPLHF
>TRBJ2-3|TRBV27
CASSTRRGITDTQYF
>TRBJ2-7|TRBV7-2
CASSLDRVVDEQYF
>TRBJ1-5|TRBV7-9
CASRGNNQPQHF
>TRBJ1-5|TRBV15
CATSRVRGNQPQHF
>TRBJ2-1|TRBV7-3
CASSLSVGGSYNEQFF
>TRBJ2-7|TRBV4-2
CASSQDDRVYEQYF
>TRBJ2-3|TRBV13
CASSYRASGREGFTDTQYF